These 6 T cell receptor beta chains originate from one sample sequenced in a study of T-cell memory formation after mild COVID-19 (dated by TCRdb to the early 2020s). The library was generated by 5' RACE. Sequencing used an Illumina NovaSeq 6000. Starting from the raw public reads, TCRdb applied fastp trimming at Q25, assembled clones with MiXCR and retained in-frame beta chains. CDR3 protein duplicates are merged, each entry listing the most common genes and DNA. This sample lists 250,000 to 400,000 distinct CDR3 sequences; 14% were detected once. The ten largest clonotypes hold 20% to 25% of the sample. Sequenced: PBMCs or a T cell subset sorted from them (not recorded which). All receptors come from a man younger than 35 who had mild COVID-19 (a few samples of this study predate the infection). The sample titles of this study are shuffled in the database, so cell type and time point are left out; the donor was told from shared clones.

With regard to this clonotype: One end of the junction fails to match germline, which may point to a read error. This rearrangement joins TRBV28 to TRBJ2-1; TRBD1 matches 10 bases. The CDR3 extends over 17 amino acids. Germline V gene data show CDR1 as MDHEN and CDR2 as SYDVKM. The CDR3 sequence is CASCFLRDRGSYNEQFF. DNA of the CDR3: TGTGCCAGCTGTTTCCTCCGGGACAGGGGCTCCTACAATGAGCAGTTCTTC.

The rearrangement links TRBV20-1 to TRBJ1-2, with 10 bases that match TRBD1. The CDR3 has 13 amino acids. The germline gives CDR1 DFQATT, CDR2 SNEGSKA (reference sequence). The V and J ends lost 6 bases and 8 bases, in that order; junction bases with no gene match: 9. CDR3 nucleotides: TGCAGTGCATCCGGGACAGGGGTGGCGGGCTACACCTTC. It specifies CSASGTGVAGYTF.

This clonotype has more than one count but fewer than ten. The chain links TRBV29-1 to TRBJ2-5; TRBD1 matches 11 bases. The germline CDR1 and CDR2 sequences are SQVTM and ANQGSEA. This CDR3 has 14 residues. The V gene end was trimmed by 6 bases and the J gene end by 5 bases; junction bases not matched to a gene: 8. CDR3 coding DNA: TGCAGCGTAGGCCCGGGACAGGGGGGGGAGACCCAGTACTTC. Encoded protein: CSVGPGQGGETQYF. The variable domain in full, with the rest retrieved from reference TRBV29-1 and TRBJ2-5, is SAVISQKPSRDICQRGTSLTIQCQVDSQVTMMFWYRQQPGQSLTLIATANQGSEATYESGFVIDKFPISRPNLTFSTLTVSNMSPEDSSIYLCSVGPGQGGETQYFGPGTRLLVL.

The rearrangement links TRBV27 to TRBJ1-1, with no clear D. The V gene's germline CDR1 is MNHEY and CDR2 SMNVEV (reference sequence). V lost 4 bases and J lost 7, with 16 bases in between. The CDR3 is 14 amino acids. In nucleotides, the CDR3 is TGTGCCAGCAGTTCAGCCCCCGGAACTATTGAAGCTTTCTTT. Amino acid sequence: CASSSAPGTIEAFF.

V usage is TRBV4-3 and J usage is TRBJ1-2; tentative D call: TRBD1 (5 bases). The CDR3 sequence is 14 residues long. Germline V gives CDR1 LGHNA, CDR2 YSLEER. Deletions cut 4 bases from V and 8 bases from J, with 17 bases between. CDR3 protein: CASSPRAGRGGYTF. The CDR3 DNA reads as TGCGCCAGCAGCCCCCGGGCAGGCCGGGGGGGCTACACCTTC.

The chain carries TRBV27 and TRBJ1-2; perhaps TRBD1 as D (5 bases). V lost 3 bases and J lost 4, with 15 bases in between. CDR3 length: 15 amino acids. From germline, CDR1 is MNHEY and CDR2 SMNVEV (reference sequence). CDR3 amino acids: CASSFGQGEGYGYTF. The CDR3 nucleotides are TGTGCCAGCAGTTTTGGCCAGGGCGAAGGCTATGGCTACACCTTC.